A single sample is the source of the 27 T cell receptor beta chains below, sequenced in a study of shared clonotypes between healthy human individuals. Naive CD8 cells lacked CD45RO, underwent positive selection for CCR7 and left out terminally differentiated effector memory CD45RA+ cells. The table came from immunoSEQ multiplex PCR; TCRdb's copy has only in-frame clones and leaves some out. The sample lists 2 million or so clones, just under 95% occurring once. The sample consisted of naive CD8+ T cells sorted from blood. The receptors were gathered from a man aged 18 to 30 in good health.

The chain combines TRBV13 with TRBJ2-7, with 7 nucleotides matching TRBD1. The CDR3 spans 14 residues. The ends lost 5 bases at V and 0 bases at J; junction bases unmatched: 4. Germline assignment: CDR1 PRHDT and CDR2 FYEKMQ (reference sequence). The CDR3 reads CASSIRQGSYEQYF. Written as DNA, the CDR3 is TGTGCCAGCAGCATCAGACAGGGCTCCTACGAGCAGTACTTC. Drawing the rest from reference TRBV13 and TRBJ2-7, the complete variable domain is AAGVIQSPRHLIKEKRETATLKCYPIPRHDTVYWYQQGPGQDPQFLISFYEKMQSDKGSIPDRFSAQQFSDYHSELNMSSLELGDSALYFCASSIRQGSYEQYFGPGTRLTVT.

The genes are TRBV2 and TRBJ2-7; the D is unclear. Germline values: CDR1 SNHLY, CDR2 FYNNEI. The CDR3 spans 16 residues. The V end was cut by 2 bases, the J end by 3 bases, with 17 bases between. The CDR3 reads CASSEFGSADIYEQYF. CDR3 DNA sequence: TGTGCCAGCAGTGAATTCGGGTCGGCAGACATCTACGAGCAGTACTTC.

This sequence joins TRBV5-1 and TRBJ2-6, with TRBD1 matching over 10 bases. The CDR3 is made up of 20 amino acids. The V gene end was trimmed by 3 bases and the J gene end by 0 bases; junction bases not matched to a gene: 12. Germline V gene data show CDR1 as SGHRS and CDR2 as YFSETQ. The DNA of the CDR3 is TGCGCCAGCAGCTCGGGACAGTCCGGGACAGGGGACTCTGGGGCCAACGTCCTGACTTTC. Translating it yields CASSSGQSGTGDSGANVLTF. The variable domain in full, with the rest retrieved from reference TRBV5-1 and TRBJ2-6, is KAGVTQTPRYLIKTRGQQVTLSCSPISGHRSVSWYQQTPGQGLQFLFEYFSETQRNKGNFPGRFSGRQFSNSRSEMNVSTLELGDSALYLCASSSGQSGTGDSGANVLTFGAGSRLTVL.

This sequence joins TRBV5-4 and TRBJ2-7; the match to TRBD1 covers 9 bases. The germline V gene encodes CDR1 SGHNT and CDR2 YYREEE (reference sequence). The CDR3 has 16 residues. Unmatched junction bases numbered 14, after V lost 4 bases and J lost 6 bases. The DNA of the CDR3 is TGTGCCAGCAGCCCAAACCGGGACAGGGCCCAGCTCGAGCAGTACTTC. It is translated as CASSPNRDRAQLEQYF.

The CDR3 DNA reads TGTGCCAGCAGTGAGGGTTTAGGTAGGGAGACCCAGTACTTC. Translating gives CASSEGLGRETQYF. The chain carries TRBV2 and TRBJ2-5, with D hard to call. The V end was cut by 3 bases, the J end by 5 bases, with 13 bases between. Germline V lookup: CDR1 SNHLY, CDR2 FYNNEI. The CDR3 has 14 residues.

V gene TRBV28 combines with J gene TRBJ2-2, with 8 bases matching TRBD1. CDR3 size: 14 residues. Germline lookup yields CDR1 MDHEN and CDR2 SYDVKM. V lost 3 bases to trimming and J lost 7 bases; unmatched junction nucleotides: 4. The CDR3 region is CASSLGTGGGELFF. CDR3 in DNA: TGTGCCAGCAGTTTGGGGACAGGAGGCGGGGAGCTGTTTTTT.

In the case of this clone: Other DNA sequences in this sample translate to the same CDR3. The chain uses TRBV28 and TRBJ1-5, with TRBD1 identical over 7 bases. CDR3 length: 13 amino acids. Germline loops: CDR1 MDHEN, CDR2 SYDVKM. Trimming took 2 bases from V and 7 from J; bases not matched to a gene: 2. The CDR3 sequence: CASSLRGQQPQHF. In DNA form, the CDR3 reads TGTGCCAGCAGTTTAAGGGGGCAGCAGCCCCAGCATTTT. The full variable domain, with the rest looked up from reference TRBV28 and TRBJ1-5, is DVKVTQSSRYLVKRTGEKVFLECVQDMDHENMFWYRQDPGLGLRLIYFSYDVKMKEKGDIPEGYSVSREKKERFSLILESASTNQTSMYLCASSLRGQQPQHFGDGTRLSIL.

CDR3 sequence (DNA): TGTGCCAGCACCCTCCGGGGGGTCTCCTACGAGCAGTACTTC. Translating gives CASTLRGVSYEQYF. This chain joins TRBV6-1 and TRBJ2-7, with 7 bases fitting TRBD2. The junction had 6 bases not matched to a gene; V was cut back by 7 bases and J by 0 bases. The V gene's germline CDR1 is MNHNS and CDR2 SASEGT. This CDR3 is 14 amino acids long.

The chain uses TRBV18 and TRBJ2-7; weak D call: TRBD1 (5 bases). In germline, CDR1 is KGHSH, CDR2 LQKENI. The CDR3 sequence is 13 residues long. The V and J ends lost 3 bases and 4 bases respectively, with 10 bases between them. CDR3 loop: CASSPVDSYEQYF. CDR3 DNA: TGTGCCAGCTCACCTGTTGACAGTTACGAGCAGTACTTC.

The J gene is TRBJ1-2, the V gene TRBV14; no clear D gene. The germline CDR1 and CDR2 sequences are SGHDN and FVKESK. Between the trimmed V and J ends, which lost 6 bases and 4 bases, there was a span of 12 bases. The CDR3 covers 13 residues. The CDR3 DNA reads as TGTGCCAGCAGGCCGCCTAGTAGCTATGGCTACACCTTC. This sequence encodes CASRPPSSYGYTF.

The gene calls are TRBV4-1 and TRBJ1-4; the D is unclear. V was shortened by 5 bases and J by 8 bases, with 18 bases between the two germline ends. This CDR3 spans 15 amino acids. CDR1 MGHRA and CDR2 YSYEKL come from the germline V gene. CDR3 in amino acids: CASSEGLTASEKLFF. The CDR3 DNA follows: TGCGCCAGCAGCGAAGGCCTCACGGCGAGCGAAAAACTGTTTTTT.

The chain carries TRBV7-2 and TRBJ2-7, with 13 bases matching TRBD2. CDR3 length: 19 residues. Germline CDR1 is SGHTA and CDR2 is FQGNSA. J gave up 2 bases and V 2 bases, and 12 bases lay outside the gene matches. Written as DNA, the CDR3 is TGTGCCAGCAGCTTATCCCTAAGACTAGCGGGAGGCCCTACCTACGAGCAGTACTTC. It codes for CASSLSLRLAGGPTYEQYF.

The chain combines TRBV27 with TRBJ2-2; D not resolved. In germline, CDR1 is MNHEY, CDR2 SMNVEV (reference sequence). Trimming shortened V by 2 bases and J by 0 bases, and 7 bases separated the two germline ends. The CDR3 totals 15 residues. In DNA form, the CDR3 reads TGTGCCAGCAGTTTAACGGAATCGAACACCGGGGAGCTGTTTTTT. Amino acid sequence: CASSLTESNTGELFF.

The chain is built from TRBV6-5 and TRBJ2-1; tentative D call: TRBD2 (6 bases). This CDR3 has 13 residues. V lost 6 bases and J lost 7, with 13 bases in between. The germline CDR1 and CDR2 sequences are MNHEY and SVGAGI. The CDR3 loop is CASREGLRNEQFF. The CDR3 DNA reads TGTGCCAGCAGGGAGGGCCTTCGGAATGAGCAGTTCTTC.

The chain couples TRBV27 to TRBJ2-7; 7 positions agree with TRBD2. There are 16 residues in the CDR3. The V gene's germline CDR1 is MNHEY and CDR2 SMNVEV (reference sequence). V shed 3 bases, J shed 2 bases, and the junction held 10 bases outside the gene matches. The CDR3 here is CASSLLPTSAPYEQYF. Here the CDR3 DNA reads TGTGCCAGCAGTTTGCTTCCAACTAGCGCCCCCTACGAGCAGTACTTC.

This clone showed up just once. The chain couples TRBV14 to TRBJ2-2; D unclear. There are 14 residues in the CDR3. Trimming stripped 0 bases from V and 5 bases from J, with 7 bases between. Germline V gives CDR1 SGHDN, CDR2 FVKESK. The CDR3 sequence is CASSQDWFTGELFF. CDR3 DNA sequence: TGTGCCAGCAGCCAAGATTGGTTTACCGGGGAGCTGTTTTTT.

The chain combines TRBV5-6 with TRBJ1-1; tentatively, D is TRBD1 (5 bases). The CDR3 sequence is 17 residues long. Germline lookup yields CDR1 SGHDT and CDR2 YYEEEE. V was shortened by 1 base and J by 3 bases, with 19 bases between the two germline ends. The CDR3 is CASSLLASAGPYTEAFF. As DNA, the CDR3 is TGTGCCAGCAGCTTGTTGGCTTCCGCAGGGCCGTACACTGAAGCTTTCTTT.

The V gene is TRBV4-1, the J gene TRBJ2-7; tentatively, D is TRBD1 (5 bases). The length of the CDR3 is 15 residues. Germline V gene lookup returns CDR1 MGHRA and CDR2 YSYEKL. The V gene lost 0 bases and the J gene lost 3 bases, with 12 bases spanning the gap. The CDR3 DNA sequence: TGCGCCAGCAGCCAAGATAGGGGCTCATACTACGAGCAGTACTTC. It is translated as CASSQDRGSYYEQYF.

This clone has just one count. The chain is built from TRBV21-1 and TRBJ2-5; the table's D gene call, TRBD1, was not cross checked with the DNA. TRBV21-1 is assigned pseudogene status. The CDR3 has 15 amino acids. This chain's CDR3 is CASRSPEDSKGTQYF. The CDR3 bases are TGTGCCAGCAGAAGTCCGGAGGACAGCAAGGGGACCCAGTACTTC.

CDR3 protein: CASSFVQLDTQYF. For the CDR3, the DNA is TGTGCCAGCAGTTTTGTCCAGCTGGATACGCAGTATTTT. The rearrangement links TRBV27 to TRBJ2-3, with D hard to call. The CDR3 is 13 amino acids. Trimming pared 3 bases from V and 6 bases from J, leaving 10 bases between. The germline V gene encodes CDR1 MNHEY and CDR2 SMNVEV (reference sequence).

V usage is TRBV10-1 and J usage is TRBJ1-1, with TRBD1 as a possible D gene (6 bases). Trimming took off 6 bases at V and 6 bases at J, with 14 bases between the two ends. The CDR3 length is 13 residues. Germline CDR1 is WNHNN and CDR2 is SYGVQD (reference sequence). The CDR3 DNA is TGCGCCAGCAGAGCGGACAGTATCGCTGAAGCTTTCTTT. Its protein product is CASRADSIAEAFF.

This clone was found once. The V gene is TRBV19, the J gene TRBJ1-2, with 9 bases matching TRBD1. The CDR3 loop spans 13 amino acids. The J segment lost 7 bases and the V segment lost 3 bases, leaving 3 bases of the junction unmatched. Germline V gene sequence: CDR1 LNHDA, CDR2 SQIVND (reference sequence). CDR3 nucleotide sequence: TGTGCCAGTAGTATTACAGGGGGCGTTGGCTACACCTTC. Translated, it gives CASSITGGVGYTF.

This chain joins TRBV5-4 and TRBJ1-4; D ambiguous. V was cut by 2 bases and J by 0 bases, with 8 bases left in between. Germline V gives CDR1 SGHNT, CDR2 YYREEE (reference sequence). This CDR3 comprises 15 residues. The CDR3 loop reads CASSLEQSTNEKLFF. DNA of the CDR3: TGTGCCAGCAGCTTAGAACAGTCAACTAATGAAAAACTGTTTTTT.

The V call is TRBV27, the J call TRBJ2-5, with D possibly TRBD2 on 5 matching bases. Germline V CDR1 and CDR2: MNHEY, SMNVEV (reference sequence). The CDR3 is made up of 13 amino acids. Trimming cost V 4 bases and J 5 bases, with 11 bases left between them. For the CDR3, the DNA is TGTGCCAGCAGTTGGCTAGCTGAGGAGACCCAGTACTTC. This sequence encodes CASSWLAEETQYF.

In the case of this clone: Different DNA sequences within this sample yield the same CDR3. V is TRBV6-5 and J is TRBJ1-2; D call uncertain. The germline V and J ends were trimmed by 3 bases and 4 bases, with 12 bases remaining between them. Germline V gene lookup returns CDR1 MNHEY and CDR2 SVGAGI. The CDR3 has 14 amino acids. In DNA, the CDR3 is TGTGCCAGCAGTTATTCAGAGGGAGGCTATGGCTACACCTTC. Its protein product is CASSYSEGGYGYTF.

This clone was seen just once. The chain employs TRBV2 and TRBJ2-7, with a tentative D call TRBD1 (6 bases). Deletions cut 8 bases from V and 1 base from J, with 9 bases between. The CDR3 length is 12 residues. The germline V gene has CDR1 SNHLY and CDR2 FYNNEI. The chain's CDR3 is CASYGQSYEQYF. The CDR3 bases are TGTGCCAGCTACGGACAGTCCTACGAGCAGTACTTC.

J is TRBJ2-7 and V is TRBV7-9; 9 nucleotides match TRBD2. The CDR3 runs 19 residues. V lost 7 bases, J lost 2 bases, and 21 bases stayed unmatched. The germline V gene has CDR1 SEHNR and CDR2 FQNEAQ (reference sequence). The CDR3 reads CASNLKRPPGLALAYEQYF. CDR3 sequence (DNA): TGTGCCAGCAACCTAAAAAGACCACCGGGACTAGCCCTTGCCTACGAGCAGTACTTC.